The entry below gives a single T cell receptor (beta chain) sequence along with its context. Under the authors' procedure: Nucleated cell number was recorded as an estimate derived from reference gene primer amplification. Sequenced by immunoSEQ multiplex PCR; TCRdb stores in-frame clones only, minus some. D and trimming were read from the DNA, whereas the V and J calls and clone size are those reported in that table. Here the sample spans under 60,000 clones, about 84% being singletons. This entry is derived from a study of blood T cell repertoires in COVID-19. Turning to the study itself: The samples span acute and convalescent COVID-19 from the United States, Italy and Spain. Nucleic acid was either cDNA or gDNA, and it came from T cells, B-cell-depleted T cells, or PBMCs.

Germline V gene lookup returns CDR1 SGHVS and CDR2 FNYEAQ. Between the trimmed V and J ends, which lost 3 bases and 7 bases, there was a span of 10 bases. The CDR3 is made up of 13 amino acids. The TCR was taken from a man aged 60 to 75 with acute or convalescent COVID-19. What was sequenced was peripheral blood. This sequence joins TRBV7-6 and TRBJ1-3; D ambiguous. CDR3 residues: CASSFGAWNTIYF. The CDR3 coding sequence is TGTGCCAGCAGCTTTGGAGCGTGGAACACCATATATTTT.